The 24 T cell receptor beta chains given below trace back to one sample, sequenced in a study of T-cell reconstitution after alpha-beta-depleted transplantation in children. Preparation of the TCRbeta library used unique molecular identifiers. One entry per CDR3 protein results from TCRdb running MiXCR on the PCR reads. The top ten clones hold 5% of a sample with approximately 800,000 distinct CDR3 sequences, around 15% of them seen once. The sequencing here drew on PBMCs, mostly from graft donor cells, taken 360 days after TCRalphabeta/CD19-depleted stem cell transplant. The receptors were sampled from a male patient younger than 18 who had a stem cell transplant for acute lymphoblastic leukemia, so the T cells may come from the graft donor.

This clonotype was seen a handful of times. The rearrangement joins TRBV4-1 to TRBJ1-5; D might be TRBD1 (5 bases). CDR1 and CDR2 (germline): MGHRA, YSYEKL. V was cut by 1 base and J by 5 bases, with 12 bases left in between. The CDR3 totals 15 residues. CDR3 in amino acids: CASSQGALGDQPQHF. The CDR3 nucleotides read TGCGCCAGCAGCCAAGGGGCTTTAGGGGATCAGCCCCAGCATTTT.

This clonotype came up many times. This chain joins TRBV5-1 and TRBJ2-5; D possibly corresponds to TRBD1 (6 bases). Germline V gene sequence: CDR1 SGHRS, CDR2 YFSETQ. The V end was cut by 4 bases, the J end by 4 bases, with 14 bases between. This CDR3 spans 14 amino acids. Here the CDR3 reads CASSGTTGRETQYF. The CDR3 nucleotides read TGCGCCAGCAGCGGAACAACAGGGAGAGAGACCCAGTACTTC. Combining the CDR3 with reference TRBV5-1 and TRBJ2-5 gives the whole variable domain KAGVTQTPRYLIKTRGQQVTLSCSPISGHRSVSWYQQTPGQGLQFLFEYFSETQRNKGNFPGRFSGRQFSNSRSEMNVSTLELGDSALYLCASSGTTGRETQYFGPGTRLLVL.

This clonotype was seen more than once but under ten times. V usage is TRBV28 and J usage is TRBJ1-2; tentative D call: TRBD1 (5 bases). The CDR3 has 14 residues. V was trimmed by 3 bases and J by 4 bases, leaving 12 bases between them. CDR1 is MDHEN and CDR2 is SYDVKM in the germline V gene. In DNA, the CDR3 is TGTGCCAGCAGTTTGATCCCGGACATCTATGGCTACACCTTC. Translation gives CASSLIPDIYGYTF.

This clonotype has just a few counts. A read error may produce the germline difference seen at one junction end. The V gene is TRBV7-2, the J gene TRBJ2-4; possible D gene TRBD1, 5 bases. Germline V gives CDR1 SGHTA, CDR2 FQGNSA. This CDR3 contains 14 residues. CDR3 loop: CASRLGAATNIQYF. The CDR3 coding sequence is TGTGCCAGCAGGTTAGGGGCGGCGACAAACATTCAGTACTTC.

In its sample, this clonotype was seen many times. This sequence joins TRBV7-2 and TRBJ2-1; D possibly matches TRBD1 or TRBD2 (5 bases each). The V gene's germline CDR1 is SGHTA and CDR2 FQGNSA. This CDR3 is built from 15 residues. Trimming took off 5 bases at V and 2 bases at J, with 13 bases between the two ends. CDR3 loop: CASSPRDGTYNEQFF. Here the CDR3 DNA reads TGTGCCAGCAGCCCCCGGGACGGGACCTACAATGAGCAGTTCTTC.

This clonotype was picked up many times. The J gene is TRBJ2-3, the V gene TRBV9; perhaps TRBD1 as D (7 bases). V was trimmed by 3 bases and J by 8 bases, leaving 22 bases between them. The CDR3 totals 16 residues. CDR1 is SGDLS and CDR2 is YYNGEE in the germline V gene. The DNA of the CDR3 is TGTGCCAGCAGCGGCACGATCGGGACCCAGGGGGGTACGCAGTATTTT. Translation: CASSGTIGTQGGTQYF.

There are a few counts of this clonotype. V usage is TRBV2 and J usage is TRBJ2-7; TRBD1 agrees at 8 bases. The V segment lost 6 bases and the J segment 2 bases; nucleotides outside the gene matches: 6. Looked up from germline, CDR1 is SNHLY and CDR2 is FYNNEI. This CDR3 is built from 14 residues. This CDR3 is CASRTGVLAYEQYF. As DNA, the CDR3 is TGTGCCAGCAGGACAGGGGTCCTAGCCTACGAGCAGTACTTC.

The V and J genes are TRBV5-4 and TRBJ2-7; 10 bases are shared with TRBD2. The CDR3 has 12 amino acids. The V gene end was trimmed by 9 bases and the J gene end by 7 bases; junction bases not matched to a gene: 7. CDR1 is SGHNT and CDR2 is YYREEE in the germline V gene (reference sequence). CDR3 nucleotide sequence: TGTGCCATGGGCCCGGGACTAGCGGAGCAGTACTTC. This translates into CAMGPGLAEQYF.

This clonotype was found many times. The chain uses TRBV4-1 and TRBJ2-2, with no clear D. CDR3 size: 16 residues. The V gene's germline CDR1 is MGHRA and CDR2 YSYEKL. Trimming pared 0 bases from V and 1 base from J, leaving 9 bases between. In nucleotides, the CDR3 is TGCGCCAGCAGCCAAGAGGCCGGAATGAACACCGGGGAGCTGTTTTTT. Encoded protein: CASSQEAGMNTGELFF.

The chain couples TRBV6-5 to TRBJ1-2; D is unclear. V lost 0 bases, J lost 4 bases, and 6 bases lay in between. Germline V CDR1 and CDR2: MNHEY, SVGAGI. The CDR3 runs 13 residues. CDR3 nucleotides: TGTGCCAGCAGTTACTCGACGGCCTATGGCTACACCTTC. Protein sequence: CASSYSTAYGYTF.

Note on this clonotype: A read error may produce the germline difference seen at one junction end. The V gene is TRBV7-9, the J gene TRBJ2-3; D call uncertain. Germline CDR1 SEHNR, CDR2 FQNEAQ (reference sequence). The CDR3 length is 12 residues. Here the CDR3 DNA reads TGTGCCAGCAGCTTGAGTGCGCCGCTACCTTTCTTT. Amino acids: CASSLSAPLPFF. The full variable domain, in which reference TRBV7-9 and TRBJ2-3 provide the parts outside the CDR3, is DTGVSQNPRHKITKRGQNVTFRCDPISEHNRLYWYRQTLGQGPEFLTYFQNEAQLEKSRLLSDRFSAERPKGSFSTLEIQRTEQGDSAMYLCASSLSAPLPFFGPGTRLTVL.

V is TRBV11-2 and J is TRBJ2-2, with TRBD2 as a possible D gene (6 bases). With 5 bases removed from V and 3 bases from J, the gap between germline ends came to 16 bases. Germline CDR1 SGHAT, CDR2 FQNNGV. This CDR3 is 16 amino acids long. The CDR3 DNA is TGTGCCAGCAGCCCCCTGCCGCGGGGCTACACCGGGGAGCTGTTTTTT. Translating it yields CASSPLPRGYTGELFF.

The V and J genes are TRBV15 and TRBJ2-7, with 7 bases that match TRBD1. Germline CDR1 reads LNHNV; CDR2 reads YYDKDF (reference sequence). J was trimmed by 4 bases and V by 4 bases; bases with no gene match: 4. This CDR3 is 13 amino acids long. The CDR3: CATSKYRGYEQYF. CDR3 nucleotides: TGTGCCACCAGCAAATACAGGGGATACGAGCAGTACTTC.

This clonotype was detected many times. The genes are TRBV2 and TRBJ2-5; TRBD2 might be the D (6 bases). Trimming took 6 bases from V and 9 from J, leaving 20 bases between them. The CDR3 length is 14 residues. Germline V gene lookup returns CDR1 SNHLY and CDR2 FYNNEI. The CDR3 sequence is CASSVNPGVRAQYF. The CDR3 region has the DNA TGTGCCAGCAGCGTTAATCCGGGAGTCAGGGCCCAGTACTTC.

This clonotype was seen a single time. The CDR3 is CATSRDSPGYGNTIYF. CDR3 DNA: TGTGCCACCAGCAGAGATTCTCCAGGGTACGGAAACACCATATATTTT. The chain recombines TRBV15 with TRBJ1-3; D possibly corresponds to TRBD1 (5 bases). Trimming took off 0 bases at V and 4 bases at J, with 13 bases between the two ends. This CDR3 contains 16 residues. Germline V gene lookup returns CDR1 LNHNV and CDR2 YYDKDF (reference sequence). The variable domain in full, completed from reference TRBV15 and TRBJ1-3, reads DAMVIQNPRYQVTQFGKPVTLSCSQTLNHNVMYWYQQKSSQAPKLLFHYYDKDFNNEADTPDNFQSRRPNTSFCFLDIRSPGLGDTAMYLCATSRDSPGYGNTIYFGEGSWLTVV.

The chain links TRBV7-2 to TRBJ2-7, with unresolved D. This CDR3 has 12 amino acids. CDR1 and CDR2 (germline): SGHTA, FQGNSA. V was trimmed by 3 bases and J by 4 bases, leaving 7 bases between them. CDR3 sequence (DNA): TGTGCCAGCAGCTTTTGGTTTTACGAGCAGTACTTC. It specifies CASSFWFYEQYF.

This clonotype was found a few times. The chain carries TRBV6-5 and TRBJ1-5; D unclear. Trimming pared 8 bases from V and 3 bases from J, leaving 17 bases between. The germline gives CDR1 MNHEY, CDR2 SVGAGI. This CDR3 contains 15 residues. The CDR3 DNA sequence: TGTGCCAGCGGGATTTCTCGGACCTCCAATCAGCCCCAGCATTTT. This sequence encodes CASGISRTSNQPQHF.

This clonotype appeared a few times. The V call is TRBV12-3 or TRBV12-4, the J call TRBJ2-5; 9 bases map to TRBD2. The CDR3 runs to 14 residues. V gave up 3 bases and J gave up 6 bases; unmatched junction bases: 5. Here the CDR3 DNA reads TGTGCCAGCAGTTTGGTAGCGGGGGAGAAGACCCAGTACTTC. Amino acid sequence: CASSLVAGEKTQYF.

This chain connects TRBV6-5 to TRBJ1-1; weak D call: TRBD1 (5 bases). This CDR3 region has 15 residues. CDR1 and CDR2 from the germline V gene are MNHEY and SVGAGI. V dropped 2 bases and J dropped 0 bases, with 10 bases sitting between them. The CDR3 bases are TGTGCCAGCAGTTACGGGACGGAGATGAACACTGAAGCTTTCTTT. Translation gives CASSYGTEMNTEAFF.

The gene calls are TRBV7-8 and TRBJ1-1; maybe TRBD1 (6 bases). Germline V CDR1 and CDR2: SGHVS, FQNEAQ. Between the trimmed V and J ends, which lost 5 bases and 0 bases, there was a span of 16 bases. The CDR3 is 16 amino acids. The CDR3 nucleotides are TGTGCCAGCAGCCTCCTCGGGGGGGGCATGAACACTGAAGCTTTCTTT. Translation gives CASSLLGGGMNTEAFF.

V usage is TRBV14 and J usage is TRBJ2-1, with 13 bases identical to TRBD2. The V and J ends lost 7 bases and 6 bases, in that order; junction bases with no gene match: 12. Germline V CDR1 and CDR2: SGHDN, FVKESK. This CDR3 has 17 amino acids. The DNA of the CDR3 is TGTGCCAGCACCGAACTAGCGGGAGGGTCCATGACCAATGAGCAGTTCTTC. Protein sequence: CASTELAGGSMTNEQFF.

The chain links TRBV5-1 to TRBJ2-7; 8 nucleotides agree with TRBD2. CDR3 size: 15 residues. With 4 bases clipped from V and 3 bases from J, the junction kept 9 bases outside the gene matches. Germline V gene data show CDR1 as SGHRS and CDR2 as YFSETQ. CDR3 in amino acids: CASSRASGTSYEQYF. In DNA form, the CDR3 reads TGCGCCAGCAGCAGAGCCTCCGGGACTAGCTACGAGCAGTACTTC. Full variable domain (missing parts from reference TRBV5-1 and TRBJ2-7): KAGVTQTPRYLIKTRGQQVTLSCSPISGHRSVSWYQQTPGQGLQFLFEYFSETQRNKGNFPGRFSGRQFSNSRSEMNVSTLELGDSALYLCASSRASGTSYEQYFGPGTRLTVT.

The chain's CDR3 is CASSVGTGHSYEQYF. In DNA, the CDR3 is TGTGCCAGCAGCGTTGGGACAGGTCATTCCTACGAGCAGTACTTC. The V call is TRBV9, the J call TRBJ2-7; 8 bases match TRBD1. V shed 2 bases and J 1 base; nucleotides not matched to a gene: 5. Germline CDR1 is SGDLS and CDR2 is YYNGEE. This CDR3 has 15 amino acids. Full variable domain (missing parts from reference TRBV9 and TRBJ2-7): DSGVTQTPKHLITATGQRVTLRCSPRSGDLSVYWYQQSLDQGLQFLIQYYNGEERAKGNILERFSAQQFPDLHSELNLSSLELGDSALYFCASSVGTGHSYEQYFGPGTRLTVT.

CDR3 in amino acids: CASGLVHFNNEQFF. The DNA for the CDR3 is TGTGCTAGTGGTTTGGTACATTTCAACAATGAGCAGTTCTTC. The chain is built from TRBV12-5 and TRBJ2-1; D remains unclear. Germline lookup yields CDR1 LGHNT and CDR2 FRNRAP. Trimming took off 0 bases at V and 5 bases at J, with 8 bases between the two ends. The CDR3 extends over 14 amino acids.